The clone carrying this T cell receptor (beta chain) was seen ten or more times. The target antigen is unknown. This sample was taken from a study of T cell repertoires in cytomegalovirus infection. The wider study: Public TCR beta signatures marked donors with CMV infection and the matching HLA.

TCRdb fed the reads into MiXCR, producing one record per CDR3 protein. The repertoire holds just under 300,000 distinct CDR3 sequences, around 10% seen once, with about 2.3% in the top ten. The germline gives CDR1 KGHSH, CDR2 LQKENI. Trimming shortened V by 3 bases and J by 2 bases, and 14 bases separated the two germline ends. CDR3 length equals 17 residues. Study results and caveats: Of the TCR beta families, the public ones yielded a cumulative frequency that identified carriers of CMV plus the relevant HLA.

This TCR was recovered from a human donor in good health (CMV status not recorded). Some clones in this sample may be carry-over from other donors' samples. The sample taken for sequencing was PBMCs. V is TRBV18 and J is TRBJ2-6; a possible D gene is TRBD1 (6 bases). Here the CDR3 reads CASSPTQGSAGANVLTF. The CDR3 bases are TGTGCCAGCTCACCCACGCAGGGGTCTGCTGGGGCCAACGTCCTGACTTTC. Full variable domain (remainder filled in from reference TRBV18 and TRBJ2-6): NAGVMQNPRHLVRRRGQEARLRCSPMKGHSHVYWYRQLPEEGLKFMVYLQKENIIDESGMPKERFSAEFPKEGPSILRIQQVVRGDSAAYFCASSPTQGSAGANVLTFGAGSRLTVL.